One T cell receptor beta chain is described in this entry. The data are from a study of shared clonotypes between healthy human individuals. Profiled with immunoSEQ multiplex PCR; TCRdb holds only in-frame clones, not every one. The sample contains 600,000 or so clones, roughly 98% of which appear only once. The CDR3 contains 12 residues. V lost 3 bases, J lost 5 bases, and 7 bases lay in between. Germline V CDR1 and CDR2: SQVTM, ANQGSEA. CD8 cells classed as naive were CD45RO-negative and positively selected for CCR7, excluding terminally differentiated effector memory CD45RA+ cells. The sequencing sample was made of naive CD8+ T cells sorted from blood. This clonotype was obtained from a man aged 25-45 years in good health. The chain has TRBV29-1 and TRBJ2-2; D not resolved. This CDR3 reads CSVDGVTGELFF. As DNA, the CDR3 is TGCAGCGTTGATGGGGTTACCGGGGAGCTGTTTTTT.